These 8 T cell receptor beta chains originate from one sample sequenced in a study of regulatory T cells in long-lasting Graves disease. Time point noted: newly diagnosed GD, antithyroid drugs for less than 3 months. Extracted RNA from PBMCs served as the source of the TCR library. Building the TCR beta libraries relied on iRepertoire HTBI primers, and CDR3 regions underwent Arm-PCR. One entry per CDR3 protein results from TCRdb running MiXCR on the multiplex PCR reads. The sample contains 350,000 to 500,000 distinct CDR3 sequences, around 17% of which appear only once. These records were also assigned to another study, of T cells in Graves' hyperthyroidism and ophthalmopathy.

The material sequenced was peripheral blood mononuclear cells (PBMCs), taken at new diagnosis, from a patient treated with antithyroid drugs. These receptors came from a woman between 18 and 29 years old with Graves disease.

As regards this clonotype: A single base separates this from a much larger clone, so it may be a read error. The genes are TRBV7-2 and TRBJ2-1; 10 bases agree with TRBD2. The closer fit of TRBJ2-5 to the DNA end suggests the J call may be wrong. The CDR3 totals 16 residues. The germline CDR1 and CDR2 sequences are SGHTA and FQGNSA. The CDR3 sequence is CASSLEAGGRLRAQYF. CDR3 bases: TGTGCCAGCAGCTTAGAAGCGGGAGGGCGGTTGCGGGCCCAGTACTTC.

CDR3 in amino acids: CASSAKQGNTEAFF. CDR3 DNA sequence: TGTGCCAGCTCAGCGAAACAGGGGAACACTGAAGCTTTCTTT. The rearrangement uses TRBV18 and TRBJ1-1, with D possibly matching TRBD1 (6 bases). The CDR3 sequence is 14 residues long. V was clipped by 5 bases and J by 1 base, with 11 bases between them. CDR1 and CDR2 from the germline V gene are KGHSH and LQKENI.

J is TRBJ2-5 and V is TRBV20-1; D is unclear. The V end lost 0 bases, the J end lost 3 bases, and 17 bases lay between the germline ends. Germline lookup yields CDR1 DFQATT and CDR2 SNEGSKA (reference sequence). This CDR3 is 16 amino acids long. CDR3 nucleotide sequence: TGCAGTGCTAGAGATGGTCGAAAAGACGGAAAAGAGACCCAGTACTTC. This translates into CSARDGRKDGKETQYF.

The rearrangement joins TRBV28 to TRBJ2-4; 9 nucleotides agree with TRBD2. The CDR3 sequence is 16 residues long. V was pared by 6 bases and J by 13 bases, with 19 bases of the junction left unmatched. Per the germline V gene, CDR1 is MDHEN and CDR2 is SYDVKM. The CDR3 DNA reads TGTGCCAGCAGCCCCCCCGCGGCGGGAGGGCCAAGTGAGCAGTACTTC. Its translation is CASSPPAAGGPSEQYF.

The chain joins TRBV5-1 to TRBJ1-1; tentatively, D is TRBD1 (5 bases). V lost 2 bases, J lost 1 base, and 12 bases lay in between. The CDR3 consists of 15 residues. The germline V gene encodes CDR1 SGHRS and CDR2 YFSETQ. Here the CDR3 DNA reads TGCGCCAGCAGCTTCTCCGGGGCTAAGAACACTGAAGCTTTCTTT. It yields the protein CASSFSGAKNTEAFF.

About this clonotype itself: A much larger clone lies a single base off, so this may be a read error. The chain combines TRBV7-9 with TRBJ2-1; 7 bases line up with TRBD2. Germline trimming cut 5 bases from V and 6 bases from J; bases unmatched to any gene: 13. Looked up from germline, CDR1 is SEHNR and CDR2 is FQNEAQ (reference sequence). The CDR3 runs to 16 residues. The CDR3 bases are TGTGCCAGCAGCCTCCTCGGGACTGGCGGGGGCAATGAGCAGTTCTTC. This translates into CASSLLGTGGGNEQFF.

This clonotype has ten or more counts. The chain joins TRBV12-3 or TRBV12-4 to TRBJ2-7; 10 bases line up with TRBD1. CDR3 length: 15 amino acids. The V gene end was trimmed by 4 bases and the J gene end by 5 bases; junction bases not matched to a gene: 8. CDR3 residues: CASSSRTGGRDEQYF. CDR3 DNA: TGTGCCAGCAGTTCAAGGACAGGGGGTAGGGACGAGCAGTACTTC.

This clonotype was seen only once. A read error may explain this, as a much larger clone is one base away. The J gene is TRBJ2-1, the V gene TRBV5-1; D tentatively reads TRBD1 or TRBD2 (6 bases each). Germline V gene sequence: CDR1 SGHRS, CDR2 YFSETQ. CDR3 length equals 13 residues. The CDR3 nucleotides read TGCGCCAGCGGCTTGGAGGGGGTGGATGAGCAGTTCTTC. This sequence encodes CASGLEGVDEQFF.